The rows below give T cell receptor beta chains drawn from one sample of a study of chemoradiotherapy in HPV16-positive cancers. Repertoires were generated with immunoSEQ multiplex PCR, while TCRdb's copy carries only in-frame clones and drops some. The sample gives approximately 8,000 clones, roughly 70% of which show up once; roughly 31% is in the top ten. The sample was taken from a patient who underwent chemoradiotherapy. The receptors were gathered from a human donor with HPV-associated anogenital cancer. CDR3s include the opening cysteine and the closing phenylalanine or tryptophan. The D gene is left open where the match is weak. Clone size is given for some rows only: seen once, a few or many times, or a class if the clone is expanded.

V gene	D gene	clone size	J gene	CDR3 protein	CDR3 DNA
TRBV30	NA	NA	TRBJ2-5	CAWRGNQETQYF	TGTGCCTGGAGAGGTAACCAAGAGACCCAGTACTTC
TRBV7-2	TRBD1	few	TRBJ2-1	CASALDRGVYNEQFF	TGTGCCAGCGCCCTGGACAGGGGGGTTTACAATGAGCAGTTCTTC
TRBV18	NA	NA	TRBJ1-1	CASSPTVGQNTEAFF	TGTGCCAGCTCACCCACCGTAGGGCAGAACACTGAAGCTTTCTTT
TRBV5-5	TRBD1	NA	TRBJ2-2	CASSYGQGGVVMFF	TGTGCCAGCAGCTATGGACAGGGCGGGGTTGTGATGTTTTTT
TRBV19	NA	NA	TRBJ2-7	CASSSSRGGKPYEQYF	TGTGCCAGTAGTTCCTCCCGTGGGGGAAAACCCTACGAGCAGTACTTC
TRBV5-1	NA	NA	TRBJ2-7	CASSLRGAAYEQYF	TGCGCCAGCAGCTTGCGAGGGGCAGCCTACGAGCAGTACTTC
TRBV7-3	TRBD2	NA	TRBJ2-2	CASSLRPSGSYTGELFF	TGTGCCAGCAGCTTAAGGCCCAGCGGGAGCTACACCGGGGAGCTGTTTTTT
TRBV30	NA	NA	TRBJ2-4	CAWSVQQGQIAKNIQYF	TGTGCCTGGAGTGTACAACAGGGTCAAATAGCCAAAAACATTCAGTACTTC
TRBV29-1	TRBD1	few	TRBJ1-4	CSVGQGRGEKLFF	TGCAGCGTCGGACAGGGTCGAGGGGAAAAACTGTTTTTT
TRBV2	NA	NA	TRBJ2-3	CASSEDLRGYDTQYF	TGTGCCAGCAGTGAAGATCTTAGAGGATACGATACGCAGTATTTT
TRBV2	NA	NA	TRBJ2-1	CASRVLAHPYNEQFF	TGTGCCAGCAGGGTCCTAGCGCATCCTTACAATGAGCAGTTCTTC
TRBV4-3	TRBD1	NA	TRBJ1-4	CASSQPGTGEKLFF	TGCGCCAGCAGCCAGCCCGGGACAGGAGAAAAACTGTTTTTT
TRBV6-5	NA	NA	TRBJ1-5	CASGGVGNQPQHF	TGTGCCAGCGGGGGAGTTGGCAATCAGCCCCAGCATTTT